Listed here is a single T cell receptor beta chain. Data came from immunoSEQ multiplex PCR; TCRdb stores just in-frame clones and leaves some out. The sample consists of 65,000 to 95,000 clones, 90% to 95% of them appearing once. The sample comes from a study of technical replicates of blood from a handful of donors. Germline CDR1 MDHEN, CDR2 SYDVKM. Trimming took off 5 bases at V and 1 base at J, with 12 bases between the two ends. The CDR3 has 15 residues. The specimen sequenced was T cells isolated from PBMCs. The gene calls are TRBV28 and TRBJ1-5; weak D call: TRBD1 (6 bases). The receptor was isolated from a human donor in good health. CDR3 loop: CASSKTGNSNQPQHF. CDR3 DNA: TGTGCCAGCAGTAAAACAGGGAACAGCAATCAGCCCCAGCATTTT. Drawing the rest from reference TRBV28 and TRBJ1-5, the complete variable domain is DVKVTQSSRYLVKRTGEKVFLECVQDMDHENMFWYRQDPGLGLRLIYFSYDVKMKEKGDIPEGYSVSREKKERFSLILESASTNQTSMYLCASSKTGNSNQPQHFGDGTRLSIL.